This TCR beta chain emerged from a study of beta chain features in type 1 diabetes. Whole-study results and caveats: PCR might pick shorter templates more often, in the same way for patients and controls.

The CDR3 is made up of 15 amino acids. Germline CDR1 is KGHSH and CDR2 is LQKENI. V lost 6 bases and J lost 2, with 14 bases in between. The authors took one heparinised blood draw, averaging approximately 0.12 L, from each donor. Worth noting for this clone: Its antigen is still unknown.

TCRB transcripts that were expressed got sequenced, as all of the isolated RNA had been reverse transcribed. Only in-frame clones appear in the TCRdb table, and some are missing; sequencing was by immunoSEQ multiplex PCR. The repertoire holds fewer than 900,000 clones, about a sixth seen once, with around 0.02% in the top ten. The clonotype comes from a young woman in good health. Sequencing was performed on naive CD4+ T cells from blood. The chain combines TRBV18 with TRBJ2-1, with D possibly being TRBD1 or TRBD2 (5 bases each). The CDR3 region has the DNA TGTGCCAGCTCTCCGGGGCTCCGGGCCTACAATGAGCAGTTCTTC. As protein: CASSPGLRAYNEQFF. The variable domain in full, completed from reference TRBV18 and TRBJ2-1, reads NAGVMQNPRHLVRRRGQEARLRCSPMKGHSHVYWYRQLPEEGLKFMVYLQKENIIDESGMPKERFSAEFPKEGPSILRIQQVVRGDSAAYFCASSPGLRAYNEQFFGPGTRLTVL.